A single sample is the source of the 20 T cell receptor beta chains below, sequenced in a study of T cell responses to AZD1222 COVID-19 vaccine. The method was immunoSEQ multiplex PCR; TCRdb's version includes in-frame clones alone and lacks a portion of them. This sample has roughly 84,000 clones; 87% occur once, and the top ten carry over 1.2%. Sequenced here: peripheral blood, sampled on day 0 of AZD1222 vaccination. The receptors shown here come from an adult in good health.

The CDR3 is CASSHTTGKVGEQFF. The CDR3 coding sequence is TGTGCCAGCAGCCATACGACAGGGAAGGTAGGGGAGCAGTTCTTC. The genes are TRBV3-1 (or the pseudogene TRBV3-2) and TRBJ2-1, with 7 bases fitting TRBD1. Looked up from germline, CDR1 is LGHDT and CDR2 is YNNKEL (reference sequence). The CDR3 runs to 15 residues. The V and J ends lost 3 bases and 10 bases, in that order; junction bases with no gene match: 12.

The chain links TRBV14 to TRBJ2-2; TRBD2 matches 9 bases. Germline V lookup: CDR1 SGHDN, CDR2 FVKESK. V lost 1 base, J lost 2 bases, and 8 bases stayed unmatched. This CDR3 contains 18 residues. CDR3 amino acids: CASSQALTSGANTGELFF. The CDR3 nucleotides read TGTGCCAGCAGCCAAGCGTTGACTAGCGGAGCAAACACCGGGGAGCTGTTTTTT. Full variable domain (rest looked up from reference TRBV14 and TRBJ2-2): EAGVTQFPSHSVIEKGQTVTLRCDPISGHDNLYWYRRVMGKEIKFLLHFVKESKQDESGMPNNRFLAERTGGTYSTLKVQPAELEDSGVYFCASSQALTSGANTGELFFGEGSRLTVL.

The rearrangement uses TRBV5-1 and TRBJ2-7; 11 nucleotides match TRBD1. This CDR3 is built from 14 residues. Germline trimming cut 5 bases from V and 6 bases from J; bases unmatched to any gene: 7. Germline V gene lookup returns CDR1 SGHRS and CDR2 YFSETQ. CDR3 sequence: CASRNGTGGGEQYF. The CDR3 nucleotides read TGCGCCAGCAGGAACGGGACAGGGGGAGGCGAGCAGTACTTC.

This chain uses TRBV4-2 with TRBJ2-7, with TRBD2 matching over 8 bases. V shed 0 bases and J 1 base; nucleotides not matched to a gene: 8. CDR1 LGHNA and CDR2 YNFKEQ come from the germline V gene. CDR3 size: 17 residues. The CDR3: CASSQEWAGGGSYEQYF. The CDR3 DNA reads TGTGCCAGCAGCCAAGAGTGGGCGGGAGGTGGTTCCTACGAGCAGTACTTC.

This chain joins TRBV6-5 and TRBJ1-5; D gene uncertain. V was pared by 6 bases and J by 2 bases, with 11 bases between. Germline CDR1 and CDR2: MNHEY and SVGAGI. The CDR3 runs to 14 residues. In DNA, the CDR3 is TGTGCCAGCAGGAAGTTTGGCGGCAATCAGCCCCAGCATTTT. Amino acids: CASRKFGGNQPQHF.

This sequence joins TRBV6-4 and TRBJ2-1; TRBD2 matches 7 bases. Germline CDR1 MRHNA, CDR2 SNTAGT. This CDR3 is built from 15 residues. The V gene end was trimmed by 2 bases and the J gene end by 1 base; junction bases not matched to a gene: 2. CDR3 sequence (DNA): TGTGCCAGCAGTGACGGGGGGGAGTCCTACAATGAGCAGTTCTTC. Translation: CASSDGGESYNEQFF.

This chain uses TRBV6-4 with TRBJ1-1; 7 bases align to TRBD1. This CDR3 spans 13 amino acids. Germline assignment: CDR1 MRHNA and CDR2 SNTAGT. The ends lost 4 bases at V and 6 bases at J; junction bases unmatched: 5. The CDR3 sequence: CASSADRDAEAFF. The CDR3 DNA sequence: TGTGCCAGCAGTGCCGACAGGGATGCTGAAGCTTTCTTT.

The J gene is TRBJ2-2, the V gene TRBV7-3; 10 positions match TRBD1. Trimming took 5 bases from V and 5 from J; bases not matched to a gene: 5. The germline CDR1 and CDR2 sequences are SGHTA and FQGTGA. CDR3 length equals 15 residues. CDR3 protein: CASSPTGQGTGELFF. The CDR3 nucleotides are TGTGCCAGCAGCCCTACGGGACAGGGGACCGGGGAGCTGTTTTTT.

The CDR3 here is CAWSSKGGRSGRGHEQFF. As DNA, the CDR3 is TGTGCCTGGAGTTCCAAAGGTGGGCGTAGCGGGAGAGGCCATGAGCAGTTCTTC. The gene calls are TRBV30 and TRBJ2-1; 9 nucleotides match TRBD2. This CDR3 has 18 amino acids. Trimming cost V 2 bases and J 8 bases; bases outside gene matches: 19. Germline CDR1 GTSNPN, CDR2 SVGIG (reference sequence).

The rearrangement uses TRBV5-1 and TRBJ1-4, with 7 positions matching TRBD1. There are 16 residues in the CDR3. From germline, CDR1 is SGHRS and CDR2 YFSETQ. The J segment lost 1 base and the V segment lost 4 bases, leaving 7 bases of the junction unmatched. CDR3: CASSLPQGVTNEKLFF. For the CDR3, the DNA is TGCGCCAGCAGCCTACCGCAGGGGGTAACTAATGAAAAACTGTTTTTT.

The rearrangement links TRBV6-5 to TRBJ2-3; possibly TRBD2 for D (5 bases). CDR1 and CDR2 (germline): MNHEY, SVGAGI. V was trimmed by 8 bases and J by 4 bases, leaving 19 bases between them. The CDR3 is made up of 15 amino acids. The CDR3 DNA sequence: TGTGCCAGCCGCATTAGTCGGGGTGCCGCAGATACGCAGTATTTT. Protein: CASRISRGAADTQYF.

This chain joins TRBV7-2 and TRBJ1-3; no definite D call. Per the germline V gene, CDR1 is SGHTA and CDR2 is FQGNSA. Deletions cut 2 bases from V and 6 bases from J, with 2 bases between. This CDR3 comprises 11 residues. The CDR3 loop reads CASSLINTIYF. CDR3 coding DNA: TGTGCCAGCAGCTTAATAAACACCATATATTTT.

This clone was detected only a few times. The gene calls are TRBV18 and TRBJ2-1, with D tentatively TRBD1 (6 bases). Germline-derived CDR1 and CDR2 are KGHSH and LQKENI. Trimming took off 1 base at V and 5 bases at J, with 12 bases between the two ends. This CDR3 has 15 residues. The CDR3 region is CASSPRQGYDNEQFF. DNA of the CDR3: TGTGCCAGCTCACCACGCCAGGGGTATGACAATGAGCAGTTCTTC.

The rearrangement uses TRBV29-1 and TRBJ1-2, with D unclear. Germline CDR1 SQVTM, CDR2 ANQGSEA. Deletions cut 2 bases from V and 6 bases from J, with 16 bases between. This CDR3 is built from 14 residues. In DNA form, the CDR3 reads TGCAGCGTTGAAACGGGCCAGATGAGGAATGGCTACACCTTC. This encodes CSVETGQMRNGYTF.

The gene calls are TRBV11-1 and TRBJ1-1; no definite D call. V was shortened by 5 bases and J by 4 bases, with 14 bases between the two germline ends. CDR1 SGHAT and CDR2 FQDESV come from the germline V gene (reference sequence). The CDR3 extends over 14 amino acids. The CDR3 here is CASSRDRARTEAFF. CDR3 coding DNA: TGTGCCAGCAGCAGAGACCGGGCCCGCACTGAAGCTTTCTTT.

In this sample, this clone turned up a few times. The J gene is TRBJ2-1, the V gene TRBV19; D is unresolved. Germline CDR1 LNHDA, CDR2 SQIVND (reference sequence). V was clipped by 7 bases and J by 0 bases, with 13 bases between them. This CDR3 has 15 residues. The DNA of the CDR3 is TGTGCCAGTAAACTGAGGCCGAGCTCCTACAATGAGCAGTTCTTC. The encoded protein is CASKLRPSSYNEQFF.

The V call is TRBV6-1, the J call TRBJ2-3; no definite D call. This CDR3 contains 15 residues. Trimming removed 1 base from V and 0 bases from J, with 8 bases in between. Germline loops: CDR1 MNHNS, CDR2 SASEGT. For the CDR3, the DNA is TGTGCCAGCAGTGAAGTAAGCGCTAGCACAGATACGCAGTATTTT. It encodes CASSEVSASTDTQYF.

This chain links TRBV5-1 with TRBJ2-7; D may correspond to TRBD1 or TRBD2 (5 bases each). CDR3 length: 15 residues. The V end lost 6 bases, the J end lost 0 bases, and 16 bases lay between the germline ends. Germline V CDR1 and CDR2: SGHRS, YFSETQ. The CDR3 region has the DNA TGCGCCAGCACCCCCAGAGGGACGAACTCCTACGAGCAGTACTTC. Translation gives CASTPRGTNSYEQYF.

This clone occurred once. The J gene is TRBJ1-1, the V gene TRBV4-3; D ambiguous. V was pared by 4 bases and J by 1 base, with 7 bases between. This CDR3 region has 13 residues. Germline V gene sequence: CDR1 LGHNA, CDR2 YSLEER. CDR3 sequence: CASSPRRNTEAFF. As DNA, the CDR3 is TGCGCCAGCAGCCCGAGGAGGAACACTGAAGCTTTCTTT.

The chain uses TRBV6-5 and TRBJ1-1; 7 nucleotides agree with TRBD1. The CDR3 totals 13 residues. Unmatched junction bases numbered 6, after V lost 7 bases and J lost 4 bases. Germline V lookup: CDR1 MNHEY, CDR2 SVGAGI. The CDR3 spells CASTGGGGTEAFF. The CDR3 DNA is TGTGCCAGCACGGGAGGGGGCGGCACTGAAGCTTTCTTT.